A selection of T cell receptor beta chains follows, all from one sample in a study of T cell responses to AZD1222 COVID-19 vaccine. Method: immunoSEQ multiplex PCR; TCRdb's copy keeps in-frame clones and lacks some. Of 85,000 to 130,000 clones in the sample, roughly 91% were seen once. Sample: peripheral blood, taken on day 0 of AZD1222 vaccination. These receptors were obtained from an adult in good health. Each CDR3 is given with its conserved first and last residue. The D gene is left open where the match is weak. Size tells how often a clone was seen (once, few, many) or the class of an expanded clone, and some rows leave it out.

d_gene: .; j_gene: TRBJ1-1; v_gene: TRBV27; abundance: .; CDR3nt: TGTGCCAGCAGTACACAAAAACTCCGTGAAGCTTTCTTT; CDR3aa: CASSTQKLREAFF
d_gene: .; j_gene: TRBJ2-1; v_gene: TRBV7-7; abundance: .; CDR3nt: TGTGCTAGCAGCTCCGGCAAGGGAAACAATGAGCAGTTCTTC; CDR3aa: CASSSGKGNNEQFF
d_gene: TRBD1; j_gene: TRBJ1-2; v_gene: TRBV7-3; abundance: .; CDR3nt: TGTGCCAGCAGCAAGGGACAGGGGTTAGGCTACACCTTC; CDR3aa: CASSKGQGLGYTF
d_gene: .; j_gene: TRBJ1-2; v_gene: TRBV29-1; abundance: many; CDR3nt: TGCAGCGTCATGGCAGTATCTAACTATGGCTACACCTTC; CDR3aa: CSVMAVSNYGYTF
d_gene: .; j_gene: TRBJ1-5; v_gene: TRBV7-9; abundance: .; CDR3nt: TGTGCCAGCAGCTTAGCCGGGTCGGCGGGTTTTGGGCCCCAGCATTTT; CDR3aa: CASSLAGSAGFGPQHF
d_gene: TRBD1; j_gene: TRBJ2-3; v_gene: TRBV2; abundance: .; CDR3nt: TGTGCCAGCAGTGACCAGGGGGCCTCGGTGAATACGCAGTATTTT; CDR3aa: CASSDQGASVNTQYF
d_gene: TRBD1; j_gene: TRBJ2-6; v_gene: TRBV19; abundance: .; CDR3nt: TGTGCCAGTAGTAACCAAGGACAGGGTTCGACTGGGGCCAACGTCCTGACTTTC; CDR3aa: CASSNQGQGSTGANVLTF
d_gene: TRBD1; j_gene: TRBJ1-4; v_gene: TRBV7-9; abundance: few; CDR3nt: TGTGCCAGCAGCTTTGGAGGGACAGATAATGAAAAACTGTTTTTT; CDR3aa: CASSFGGTDNEKLFF
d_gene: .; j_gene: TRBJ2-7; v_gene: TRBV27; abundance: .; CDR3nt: TGTGCCAGCAGTTTATCGGCCGGTCCCTACGAGCAGTACTTC; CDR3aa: CASSLSAGPYEQYF
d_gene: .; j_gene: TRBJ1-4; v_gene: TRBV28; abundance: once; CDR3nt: TGTGCCAGCAGTCCGATCGGTAGGGGGGATAATGAAAAACTGTTTTTT; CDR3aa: CASSPIGRGDNEKLFF
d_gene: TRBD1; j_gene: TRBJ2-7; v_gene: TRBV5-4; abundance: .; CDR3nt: TGTGCCAGCAGCCACGGACAGGGGGAGTTCTACGAGCAGTACTTC; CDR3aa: CASSHGQGEFYEQYF
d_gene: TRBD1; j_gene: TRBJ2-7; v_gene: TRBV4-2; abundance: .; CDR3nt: TGTGCCAGCAGCCAGTCCGGGGACAGGGGGTACGAGCAGTACTTC; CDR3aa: CASSQSGDRGYEQYF
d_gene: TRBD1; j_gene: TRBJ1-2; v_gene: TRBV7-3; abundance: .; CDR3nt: TGTGCCAGCAGCTTAACGTTTGTTAGGGACAGGGAGGATGGCTACACCTTC; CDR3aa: CASSLTFVRDREDGYTF
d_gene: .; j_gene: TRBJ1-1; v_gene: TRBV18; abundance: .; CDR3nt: TGTGCCAGCTCACCACCGCAGGAAGGCGAGGCTTTCTTT; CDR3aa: CASSPPQEGEAFF